This T cell receptor (beta chain) emerged from a study of human T cells and chemical hapten exposure. Before extraction, the whole blood was not fractionated, and total RNA was taken from it. Each CDR3 protein gets one entry after TCRdb re-called the 5' RACE reads with MiXCR. The sample consists of some 150,000 distinct CDR3 sequences, roughly 4.1% of them appearing once. The germline V and J ends were trimmed by 5 bases and 0 bases, with 9 bases remaining between them. The CDR3 sequence is 13 residues long. Germline V gene sequence: CDR1 DFQATT, CDR2 SNEGSKA (reference sequence). This receptor was taken from a female donor in good health. This chain uses TRBV20-1 with TRBJ2-3, with D tentatively TRBD2 (5 bases). DNA for the CDR3: TGCAGTGCTGGAGGACCAAGCACAGATACGCAGTATTTT. Translating gives CSAGGPSTDTQYF.